These 24 T cell receptor beta chains were sequenced from one sample in a study of early T cells in non-severe SARS-CoV-2 infection. TCRdb processed the 5' RACE reads anew with MiXCR; each CDR3 protein has one entry. The top ten clones hold roughly 5% of a sample with around 92,000 distinct CDR3 sequences, approximately 11% of them seen once. The source material was whole blood. Source of these receptors: an adult who was a healthcare worker with PCR-confirmed SARS-CoV-2 infection or an uninfected control (not recorded which).

Ten or more counts support this clonotype. This chain uses TRBV12-3 or TRBV12-4 with TRBJ2-7; unclear D gene. The CDR3 sequence is 11 residues long. V was pared by 6 bases and J by 3 bases, with 6 bases between. In nucleotides, the CDR3 is TGTGCCAGCAGCCGCGTCTACGAGCAGTACTTC. This encodes CASSRVYEQYF.

Only a few counts were recorded for this clonotype. The gene calls are TRBV20-1 and TRBJ2-3; D not resolved. Germline V gene lookup returns CDR1 DFQATT and CDR2 SNEGSKA (reference sequence). The CDR3 contains 13 residues. Trimming pared 5 bases from V and 0 bases from J, leaving 9 bases between. CDR3 residues: CSALMTSTDTQYF. The CDR3 nucleotides read TGCAGTGCTTTAATGACTAGCACAGATACGCAGTATTTT.

This chain connects TRBV7-9 to TRBJ1-2; D remains unclear. Trimming pared 6 bases from V and 8 bases from J, leaving 13 bases between. The CDR3 contains 12 residues. Per germline, CDR1 SEHNR and CDR2 FQNEAQ (reference sequence). The CDR3 here is CASSFDRPGYTF. In nucleotides, the CDR3 is TGTGCCAGCAGTTTTGACCGTCCAGGCTACACCTTC.

This clonotype was counted only a few times. The chain has TRBV12-3 or TRBV12-4 and TRBJ1-4; possible D gene TRBD1, 6 bases. Trimming took off 6 bases at V and 0 bases at J, with 8 bases between the two ends. The CDR3 consists of 14 residues. The CDR3 sequence is CASRRQATNEKLFF. DNA for the CDR3: TGTGCCAGCAGACGACAGGCAACTAATGAAAAACTGTTTTTT.

J is TRBJ2-1 and V is TRBV20-1; TRBD2 agrees at 14 bases. V was pared by 3 bases and J by 2 bases, with 3 bases of the junction left unmatched. Germline V gene sequence: CDR1 DFQATT, CDR2 SNEGSKA (reference sequence). This CDR3 contains 16 residues. CDR3 in amino acids: CSARETSGRAYNEQFF. The CDR3 nucleotides read TGCAGTGCTAGGGAGACTAGCGGGAGGGCCTACAATGAGCAGTTCTTC.

The genes are TRBV19 and TRBJ2-7; TRBD2 matches at 7 bases. V gave up 0 bases and J gave up 0 bases; unmatched junction bases: 14. The CDR3 length is 19 residues. Per the germline V gene, CDR1 is LNHDA and CDR2 is SQIVND (reference sequence). For the CDR3, the DNA is TGTGCCAGTAGTATAGATGGCGTGGCGGGGGTCTACGGCTCCTACGAGCAGTACTTC. Translated: CASSIDGVAGVYGSYEQYF.

The chain couples TRBV7-3 to TRBJ2-2, with D possibly matching TRBD1 (5 bases). The CDR3 loop spans 13 amino acids. V lost 5 bases, J lost 6 bases, and 10 bases lay in between. Germline assignment: CDR1 SGHTA and CDR2 FQGTGA. CDR3 in amino acids: CASSPSGSGELFF. The CDR3 DNA is TGTGCCAGCAGCCCGTCAGGGTCCGGGGAGCTGTTTTTT.

Only a few counts were recorded for this clonotype. The V call is TRBV7-9, the J call TRBJ2-5, with 8 bases aligning to TRBD2. The CDR3 length is 16 residues. The germline CDR1 and CDR2 sequences are SEHNR and FQNEAQ (reference sequence). Trimming cost V 0 bases and J 0 bases; bases outside gene matches: 3. As DNA, the CDR3 is TGTGCCAGCAGCTTAGCGGGCGGGAGGTACCAAGAGACCCAGTACTTC. Translation gives CASSLAGGRYQETQYF.

This clonotype was counted a few times. The rearrangement uses TRBV3-1 and TRBJ1-5; D is perhaps TRBD1 (5 bases). V lost 1 base and J 7 bases, leaving 8 bases between the germline ends. Germline CDR1 LGHDT, CDR2 YNNKEL (reference sequence). The CDR3 sequence is 13 residues long. The CDR3: CASSQAGAQPQHF. CDR3 bases: TGTGCCAGCAGCCAAGCCGGGGCGCAGCCCCAGCATTTT. The full variable domain, in which reference TRBV3-1 and TRBJ1-5 provide the parts outside the CDR3, is DTAVSQTPKYLVTQMGNDKSIKCEQNLGHDTMYWYKQDSKKFLKIMFSYNNKELIINETVPNRFSPKSPDKAHLNLHINSLELGDSAVYFCASSQAGAQPQHFGDGTRLSIL.

The sample holds many counts of this clonotype. This chain joins TRBV5-1 and TRBJ2-7; 12 nucleotides agree with TRBD1. The CDR3 sequence is 15 residues long. Germline trimming cut 3 bases from V and 7 bases from J; bases unmatched to any gene: 8. Germline CDR1 and CDR2: SGHRS and YFSETQ. The CDR3 sequence: CASSSTGTGGKEQYF. The CDR3 nucleotides are TGCGCCAGCAGCTCAACCGGGACAGGGGGCAAAGAGCAGTACTTC.

This clonotype was detected a few times. This sequence joins TRBV28 and TRBJ2-3; D remains unclear. Per the germline V gene, CDR1 is MDHEN and CDR2 is SYDVKM. The CDR3 has 14 residues. V shed 6 bases and J shed 0 bases, with 10 bases lying between them. CDR3 in amino acids: CASRVFGSTDTQYF. DNA for the CDR3: TGTGCCAGCAGGGTTTTTGGAAGCACAGATACGCAGTATTTT.

The genes are TRBV5-1 and TRBJ2-2; D not resolved. V lost 1 base to trimming and J lost 1 base, with 8 bases between them. The V gene's germline CDR1 is SGHRS and CDR2 YFSETQ. CDR3 size: 15 residues. CDR3 loop: CASSLLQMNTGELFF. CDR3 nucleotides: TGCGCCAGCAGCTTGTTACAGATGAACACCGGGGAGCTGTTTTTT.

This clonotype occurred many times. The rearrangement joins TRBV29-1 to TRBJ1-1, with a tentative D call TRBD1 (6 bases). V shed 4 bases and J shed 0 bases, with 9 bases lying between them. This CDR3 is built from 13 residues. The V gene's germline CDR1 is SQVTM and CDR2 ANQGSEA. In DNA form, the CDR3 reads TGCAGCGTTGTGGGACAACTGAACACTGAAGCTTTCTTT. Its translation is CSVVGQLNTEAFF. The full variable domain, in which reference TRBV29-1 and TRBJ1-1 provide the parts outside the CDR3, is SAVISQKPSRDICQRGTSLTIQCQVDSQVTMMFWYRQQPGQSLTLIATANQGSEATYESGFVIDKFPISRPNLTFSTLTVSNMSPEDSSIYLCSVVGQLNTEAFFGQGTRLTVV.

This clonotype was counted a few times. The CDR3 DNA sequence: TGTGCCAGCAGCCAAGAGGGGTCCTACGAGCCGCCAGATACGCAGTATTTT. Translated: CASSQEGSYEPPDTQYF. This chain connects TRBV3-1 to TRBJ2-3; D ambiguous. V was clipped by 0 bases and J by 4 bases, with 17 bases between them. CDR1 and CDR2 (germline): LGHDT, YNNKEL (reference sequence). There are 17 residues in the CDR3.

About this clonotype itself: The junction and the germline gene differ at one end; a read error may be behind it. V usage is TRBV7-9 and J usage is TRBJ2-7; 10 bases agree with TRBD1. Germline V CDR1 and CDR2: SEHNR, FQNEAQ (reference sequence). The CDR3 totals 16 residues. CDR3 DNA: TGTGTCAGCAGCTTAGAGCCGGGACAGGGGACCGCCGAGCAGTACTTC. It encodes CVSSLEPGQGTAEQYF.

At least ten counts were recorded for this clonotype. The V and J genes are TRBV6-1 and TRBJ2-5, with D unresolved. CDR3 size: 11 residues. Trimming took 1 base from V and 3 from J, leaving 0 bases between them. Per germline, CDR1 MNHNS and CDR2 SASEGT. The CDR3 loop reads CASSEEETQYF. The DNA for the CDR3 is TGTGCCAGCAGTGAAGAAGAGACCCAGTACTTC.

A few counts support this clonotype. The chain employs TRBV19 and TRBJ1-6; D may be TRBD1 (6 bases). V was shortened by 3 bases and J by 6 bases, with 15 bases between the two germline ends. The CDR3 contains 16 residues. CDR1 is LNHDA and CDR2 is SQIVND in the germline V gene (reference sequence). CDR3 sequence (DNA): TGTGCCAGTAGTATCCCGACGACAGGTACTAATTCACCCCTCCACTTT. Translated: CASSIPTTGTNSPLHF. The full variable domain, in which reference TRBV19 and TRBJ1-6 provide the parts outside the CDR3, is DGGITQSPKYLFRKEGQNVTLSCEQNLNHDAMYWYRQDPGQGLRLIYYSQIVNDFQKGDIAEGYSVSREKKESFPLTVTSAQKNPTAFYLCASSIPTTGTNSPLHFGNGTRLTVT.

This CDR3 reads CASSLELLAYNEQFF. In DNA form, the CDR3 reads TGTGCCAGCAGCTTAGAACTTTTAGCCTACAATGAGCAGTTCTTC. The chain joins TRBV7-8 to TRBJ2-1, with D uncertain. The CDR3 runs 15 residues. Between the trimmed V and J ends, which lost 1 base and 2 bases, there was a span of 9 bases. CDR1 is SGHVS and CDR2 is FQNEAQ in the germline V gene.

There are many counts of this clonotype. The gene calls are TRBV20-1 and TRBJ1-6, with D hard to call. The CDR3 is 15 amino acids. Germline CDR1 is DFQATT and CDR2 is SNEGSKA (reference sequence). The V and J ends lost 0 bases and 10 bases respectively, with 16 bases between them. The chain's CDR3 is CSARDLGDYGSPLHF. The CDR3 bases are TGCAGTGCTAGAGATCTCGGGGATTACGGGTCACCCCTCCACTTT.

The V gene is TRBV5-1, the J gene TRBJ2-7, with D possibly being TRBD1 (5 bases). Germline V gene lookup returns CDR1 SGHRS and CDR2 YFSETQ. CDR3 size: 17 residues. The V gene lost 1 base and the J gene lost 0 bases, with 17 bases spanning the gap. This CDR3 reads CASSLLGARTSSYEQYF. CDR3 nucleotides: TGCGCCAGCAGCTTGCTGGGCGCGAGGACAAGCTCCTACGAGCAGTACTTC.

At least ten counts were recorded for this clonotype. The rearrangement joins TRBV6-6 to TRBJ2-1, with 8 bases aligning to TRBD2. CDR1 and CDR2 from the germline V gene are MNHNY and SVGAGI (reference sequence). With V trimmed by 5 bases and J by 8 bases, 8 bases remained unmatched. The CDR3 is 14 residues long. DNA of the CDR3: TGTGCCAGCAGTCCCAGCGGGAGTATCGATGAGCAGTTCTTC. It encodes CASSPSGSIDEQFF.

This clonotype has ten or more counts. The chain carries TRBV6-5 and TRBJ2-7; 8 bases map to TRBD1. Germline assignment: CDR1 MNHEY and CDR2 SVGAGI. This CDR3 has 15 amino acids. The V and J ends lost 5 bases and 3 bases, in that order; junction bases with no gene match: 9. Here the CDR3 DNA reads TGTGCCAGCAGTGGACCCGGACAGGGAAGCTACGAGCAGTACTTC. It translates to CASSGPGQGSYEQYF.

There are many counts of this clonotype. V gene TRBV11-2 combines with J gene TRBJ2-3; D is uncertain. The length of the CDR3 is 13 residues. CDR1 is SGHAT, CDR2 FQNNGV, per germline. Trimming pared 4 bases from V and 8 bases from J, leaving 13 bases between. The CDR3 nucleotides read TGTGCCAGCAGCTCCGAAGGGTTCAGTACGCAGTATTTT. Its protein product is CASSSEGFSTQYF. Combining the CDR3 with reference TRBV11-2 and TRBJ2-3 gives the whole variable domain EAGVAQSPRYKIIEKRQSVAFWCNPISGHATLYWYQQILGQGPKLLIQFQNNGVVDDSQLPKDRFSAERLKGVDSTLKIQPAKLEDSAVYLCASSSEGFSTQYFGPGTRLTVL.

The gene calls are TRBV3-1 and TRBJ2-7; 7 bases map to TRBD2. CDR1 and CDR2 from the germline V gene are LGHDT and YNNKEL (reference sequence). Losses at the gene ends were 4 bases for V and 4 bases for J; bases not matched to a gene: 7. The CDR3 runs 14 residues. The CDR3 DNA reads as TGTGCCAGCAGCCCCCCCCGGGGGGTGTACGAGCAGTACTTC. This encodes CASSPPRGVYEQYF.